The clone carrying this T cell receptor beta chain has just a few counts. Its specificity is not known. Germline assignment: CDR1 SGHTA and CDR2 FQGNSA. V was clipped by 5 bases and J by 4 bases; unmatched bases: 8. The CDR3 extends over 16 amino acids. This record comes from a study of beta chain features in type 1 diabetes. Researchers reported sorting CD4+ naive, central memory, regulatory and stem cell-like memory cells via CD45RO/CCR7/CD25/CD127/CD95/CD27. Overall study findings and caveats: A greater similarity of naive, central memory and Treg TCRB repertoires was seen among patients than among healthy donors. Moderate but significant shortening of TCRB CDR3s was recorded in all four CD4+ subsets from Type 1 diabetes patients.

The sequenced template was cDNA made from the entire isolated RNA. Samples of naive, central memory and regulatory T cells yielded a mean of about 3.4 million reads. The repertoire was sequenced with immunoSEQ multiplex PCR; TCRdb's copy has only in-frame clones and lacks some. This table holds about 150,000 clones, around 8% found once. Sequences were obtained from central memory CD4+ T cells from blood. The TCR sequence derives from a woman between 35 and 50 years old with type 1 diabetes. V gene TRBV7-2 combines with J gene TRBJ2-1; 10 bases align to TRBD1. The chain's CDR3 is CASSAQPGQGYNEQFF. As DNA, the CDR3 is TGTGCCAGCAGCGCACAACCGGGACAGGGGTACAATGAGCAGTTCTTC.